Presented here are 27 T cell receptor beta chains from one specimen sequenced in a study of human T cells and chemical hapten exposure. TCRdb processed the RACE reads anew with MiXCR; each CDR3 protein has one entry. This sample carries over 55,000 distinct CDR3 sequences, 8.5% to 14% of them seen once, and the ten largest clones take 1.4%. The time point was: patch test 3, about 24 weeks after DPC sensitization. Described treatment: therapeutic diphenylcyclopropenone sensitization with weekly scalp DPC. This specimen was whole blood, taken in connection with sensitization to the hapten diphenylcyclopropenone (DPC). The receptors were sampled from a woman in her forties or fifties with alopecia areata. Some clones in this sample may be carry-over from other donors' samples.

The chain recombines TRBV14 with TRBJ2-4, with D hard to call. The CDR3 is made up of 14 amino acids. Deletions cut 1 base from V and 10 bases from J, with 14 bases between. The germline CDR1 and CDR2 sequences are SGHDN and FVKESK. CDR3 sequence (DNA): TGTGCCAGCAGCCAAGTCGCCCCCCTTGGGATTCAGTACTTC. This encodes CASSQVAPLGIQYF.

This clonotype was detected only a few times. The V gene is TRBV12-3 or TRBV12-4, the J gene TRBJ1-2; 12 bases agree with TRBD1. V was clipped by 1 base and J by 0 bases; unmatched bases: 6. The CDR3 loop spans 18 amino acids. CDR3 protein: CASSLGRDRGPANYGYTF. Here the CDR3 DNA reads TGTGCCAGCAGTTTAGGAAGGGACAGGGGGCCAGCTAACTATGGCTACACCTTC.

This clonotype was seen at least ten times. The V gene is TRBV18, the J gene TRBJ1-3; 7 bases map to TRBD1. CDR1 and CDR2 (germline): KGHSH, LQKENI. This CDR3 is built from 14 residues. The J segment lost 3 bases and the V segment lost 2 bases, leaving 1 base of the junction unmatched. CDR3 nucleotide sequence: TGTGCCAGCTCACCATGGGACAGTGGAAACACCATATATTTT. Amino acids: CASSPWDSGNTIYF. Complete variable domain (other parts from reference TRBV18 and TRBJ1-3): NAGVMQNPRHLVRRRGQEARLRCSPMKGHSHVYWYRQLPEEGLKFMVYLQKENIIDESGMPKERFSAEFPKEGPSILRIQQVVRGDSAAYFCASSPWDSGNTIYFGEGSWLTVV.

In this sample, this clonotype turned up many times. The chain recombines TRBV20-1 with TRBJ2-5, with 12 bases fitting TRBD2. CDR3 length equals 14 residues. Germline V gene data show CDR1 as DFQATT and CDR2 as SNEGSKA (reference sequence). V was pared by 5 bases and J by 2 bases, with 3 bases of the junction left unmatched. Here the CDR3 DNA reads TGCAGTGCTCCACTAGCGGGAGGTCAAGAGACCCAGTACTTC. It encodes CSAPLAGGQETQYF.

V gene TRBV6-2 or TRBV6-3 combines with J gene TRBJ2-3; no clear D gene. CDR3 length equals 15 residues. V lost 2 bases and J lost 1, with 10 bases in between. The V gene's germline CDR1 is MNHEY and CDR2 SVGEGT. CDR3 residues: CASSYPGKRTDTQYF. Written as DNA, the CDR3 is TGTGCCAGCAGTTACCCAGGAAAGCGCACAGATACGCAGTATTTT.

The chain has TRBV6-2 or TRBV6-3 and TRBJ1-1; 7 nucleotides agree with TRBD1. The CDR3 is 18 residues long. Trimming took 0 bases from V and 0 from J; bases not matched to a gene: 10. CDR1 is MNHEY, CDR2 SVGEGT, per germline. The CDR3 spells CASSYSRTRDRMNTEAFF. CDR3 coding DNA: TGTGCCAGCAGTTACTCGCGGACCCGGGACAGAATGAACACTGAAGCTTTCTTT.

This clonotype has at least ten counts. V and J are TRBV28 and TRBJ2-4, with 7 positions matching TRBD1. The J segment lost 8 bases and the V segment lost 4 bases, leaving 8 bases of the junction unmatched. This CDR3 comprises 14 residues. Germline V gives CDR1 MDHEN, CDR2 SYDVKM. The CDR3 coding sequence is TGTGCCAGCAGTTCGCTAGACAGGGATCACATTCAGTACTTC. Translation: CASSSLDRDHIQYF.

In this sample, this clonotype turned up many times. The V call is TRBV12-3 or TRBV12-4, the J call TRBJ2-5; 11 nucleotides line up with TRBD1. Trimming took 6 bases from V and 7 from J; bases not matched to a gene: 7. This CDR3 is 14 amino acids long. The CDR3: CASSGQGAPGTQYF. CDR3 nucleotide sequence: TGTGCCAGCAGCGGACAGGGGGCACCAGGGACCCAGTACTTC.

Many counts were recorded for this clonotype. This chain joins TRBV11-2 and TRBJ2-5; D is ambiguous. The CDR3 totals 14 residues. Germline lookup yields CDR1 SGHAT and CDR2 FQNNGV. Trimming cost V 3 bases and J 1 base, with 9 bases left between them. The CDR3 sequence is CASSFLGPQETQYF. CDR3 bases: TGTGCCAGCAGCTTTCTAGGACCCCAAGAGACCCAGTACTTC.

In this sample, this clonotype turned up a few times. This chain joins TRBV10-3 and TRBJ2-1, with a possible D match to TRBD1 (6 bases). CDR1 is ENHRY, CDR2 SYGVKD, per germline. The CDR3 loop spans 13 amino acids. The V and J ends lost 5 bases and 6 bases respectively, with 11 bases between them. The CDR3 bases are TGTGCCATCAGTTGGGGGCCCGGCAATGAGCAGTTCTTC. It translates to CAISWGPGNEQFF.

This clonotype was counted many times. The chain combines TRBV19 with TRBJ2-2, with TRBD1 matching 8 bases. The junction had 10 bases not matched to a gene; V was cut back by 11 bases and J by 5 bases. CDR3 length: 14 residues. Per germline, CDR1 LNHDA and CDR2 SQIVND (reference sequence). CDR3 sequence reads: CAVERTGWTGELFF. The CDR3 nucleotides are TGTGCCGTTGAAAGGACAGGGTGGACCGGGGAGCTGTTTTTT. The whole variable domain, remainder taken from reference TRBV19 and TRBJ2-2, is DGGITQSPKYLFRKEGQNVTLSCEQNLNHDAMYWYRQDPGQGLRLIYYSQIVNDFQKGDIAEGYSVSREKKESFPLTVTSAQKNPTAFYLCAVERTGWTGELFFGEGSRLTVL.

This clonotype has at least ten counts. Here the CDR3 reads CASSRTSGGEQYF. The CDR3 nucleotides read TGTGCCAGCAGCCGGACTAGCGGGGGCGAGCAGTACTTC. This chain uses TRBV5-6 with TRBJ2-7; TRBD2 matches 13 bases. This CDR3 has 13 amino acids. Germline trimming cut 4 bases from V and 6 bases from J; bases unmatched to any gene: 1. Looked up from germline, CDR1 is SGHDT and CDR2 is YYEEEE.

This clonotype was observed a few times. V usage is TRBV20-1 and J usage is TRBJ1-3, with D tentatively TRBD1 (5 bases). This CDR3 contains 16 residues. The V gene lost 0 bases and the J gene lost 2 bases, with 14 bases spanning the gap. Germline loops: CDR1 DFQATT, CDR2 SNEGSKA (reference sequence). CDR3 coding DNA: TGCAGTGCTAGAGATTTGAGCAGGGTAACTGGAAACACCATATATTTT. This encodes CSARDLSRVTGNTIYF.

DNA of the CDR3: TGTGCCAGCAGCCCCCCAGGGCTAGCGGGGGTACCCTACGAGCAGTACTTC. This gives the protein CASSPPGLAGVPYEQYF. The chain carries TRBV7-2 and TRBJ2-7, with TRBD2 matching over 10 bases. Losses at the gene ends were 5 bases for V and 2 bases for J; bases not matched to a gene: 12. Germline assignment: CDR1 SGHTA and CDR2 FQGNSA. This CDR3 has 17 amino acids.

This sequence joins TRBV28 and TRBJ2-7, with a tentative D call TRBD2 (6 bases). Trimming stripped 5 bases from V and 10 bases from J, with 21 bases between. This CDR3 has 14 residues. CDR1 and CDR2 from the germline V gene are MDHEN and SYDVKM. The DNA of the CDR3 is TGTGCCAGCAGTCCGCCCGGGGGTAGCGGTCTCCAGTACTTC. This encodes CASSPPGGSGLQYF.

This clonotype showed up many times. The genes are TRBV3-1 and TRBJ1-5; D is ambiguous. The CDR3 consists of 13 residues. CDR1 and CDR2 from the germline V gene are LGHDT and YNNKEL (reference sequence). V lost 1 base and J 1 base, leaving 2 bases between the germline ends. The CDR3 nucleotides are TGTGCCAGCAGCCAAGCCAGCAATCAGCCCCAGCATTTT. Its protein is CASSQASNQPQHF.

The genes are TRBV11-2 and TRBJ1-1; no firm D call. Looked up from germline, CDR1 is SGHAT and CDR2 is FQNNGV. This CDR3 is 11 amino acids long. With 1 base removed from V and 6 bases from J, the gap between germline ends came to 3 bases. In DNA, the CDR3 is TGTGCCAGCAGCTTAGGTGCTGAAGCTTTCTTT. This translates into CASSLGAEAFF.

This clonotype was counted only a few times. This sequence joins TRBV20-1 and TRBJ2-1; 14 bases are a match to TRBD2. V was clipped by 0 bases and J by 15 bases; unmatched bases: 13. The V gene's germline CDR1 is DFQATT and CDR2 SNEGSKA (reference sequence). There are 16 residues in the CDR3. In nucleotides, the CDR3 is TGCAGTGCTAGAGATTGGCTTGCCGGGACTAGCGGGGGTGCGTTCTTC. Its translation: CSARDWLAGTSGGAFF.

This clonotype has only a few counts. This chain joins TRBV20-1 and TRBJ2-7, with 7 bases matching TRBD2. This CDR3 spans 14 amino acids. The V gene's germline CDR1 is DFQATT and CDR2 SNEGSKA (reference sequence). The junction had 11 bases not matched to a gene; V was cut back by 4 bases and J by 5 bases. Written as DNA, the CDR3 is TGCAGTGCTACAGCGCGGGAGTCGGCCCACGAGCAGTACTTC. Its translation is CSATARESAHEQYF.

This clonotype was seen a single time. The chain recombines TRBV29-1 with TRBJ1-1; D is undetermined. The V gene lost 3 bases and the J gene lost 8 bases, with 7 bases spanning the gap. CDR3 length: 10 residues. Germline CDR1 is SQVTM and CDR2 is ANQGSEA. The CDR3, as DNA: TGCAGCGTTGATACCGGGGAAGCTTTCTTT. This gives the protein CSVDTGEAFF.

The genes are TRBV28 and TRBJ2-5; 7 bases agree with TRBD1. Germline V gene sequence: CDR1 MDHEN, CDR2 SYDVKM. J gave up 7 bases and V 5 bases, and 10 bases lay outside the gene matches. The CDR3 spans 14 residues. The CDR3: CASSETTGVRTQYF. The CDR3 DNA reads TGTGCCAGCAGTGAGACTACAGGGGTCAGGACCCAGTACTTC.

This clonotype was picked up many times. The V gene is TRBV6-5, the J gene TRBJ2-1; 8 bases match TRBD2. Germline assignment: CDR1 MNHEY and CDR2 SVGAGI. CDR3 length: 19 amino acids. The V segment lost 0 bases and the J segment 7 bases; nucleotides outside the gene matches: 17. The CDR3 reads CASSYSLGIAGTRGNEQFF. The CDR3, as DNA: TGTGCCAGCAGTTACTCGTTAGGGATAGCGGGGACTCGAGGTAATGAGCAGTTCTTC.

This clonotype was seen many times. This sequence joins TRBV5-5 and TRBJ2-3, with TRBD1 matching over 7 bases. In germline, CDR1 is SGHKS, CDR2 YYEKEE (reference sequence). There are 16 residues in the CDR3. V lost 0 bases, J lost 4 bases, and 8 bases stayed unmatched. This chain's CDR3 is CASSLEGQPSADTQYF. CDR3 DNA sequence: TGTGCCAGCAGCTTGGAGGGACAGCCCTCCGCAGATACGCAGTATTTT.

This clonotype was observed at least ten times. The CDR3: CASSSTVSNQPQHF. The DNA for the CDR3 is TGTGCCAGCAGTTCGACGGTCAGCAATCAGCCCCAGCATTTT. The chain recombines TRBV6-6 with TRBJ1-5; the D is unclear. The germline V and J ends were trimmed by 4 bases and 1 base, with 8 bases remaining between them. This CDR3 comprises 14 residues. The germline CDR1 and CDR2 sequences are MNHNY and SVGAGI (reference sequence).

This clonotype was seen only a few times. The chain uses TRBV20-1 and TRBJ2-5; no definite D call. The CDR3 runs to 11 residues. V dropped 3 bases and J dropped 2 bases, with 4 bases sitting between them. In germline, CDR1 is DFQATT, CDR2 SNEGSKA (reference sequence). Written as DNA, the CDR3 is TGCAGTGCTAGTGGGCAAGAGACCCAGTACTTC. Residues: CSASGQETQYF.

This clonotype has at least ten counts. V and J are TRBV29-1 and TRBJ1-1; D ambiguous. CDR3 length equals 13 residues. V was cut by 5 bases and J by 4 bases, with 14 bases left in between. Per the germline V gene, CDR1 is SQVTM and CDR2 is ANQGSEA. CDR3 in amino acids: CSVQRESITEAFF. For the CDR3, the DNA is TGCAGCGTTCAGCGGGAGTCCATCACTGAAGCTTTCTTT.

This clonotype was recorded many times. The chain links TRBV7-9 to TRBJ2-2; D is perhaps TRBD2 (6 bases). V was pared by 5 bases and J by 6 bases, with 19 bases between. CDR3 length: 16 amino acids. Germline-derived CDR1 and CDR2 are SEHNR and FQNEAQ (reference sequence). The CDR3 nucleotides are TGTGCCAGCAGCCGACCCAGCGGGCTCAGCCCCGGGGAGCTGTTTTTT. It yields the protein CASSRPSGLSPGELFF.